This T cell receptor beta chain was recorded in a study of cytomegalovirus exposure and HLA in healthy donors. Germline V CDR1 and CDR2: SGHRS, YFSETQ. V was clipped by 4 bases and J by 3 bases, with 10 bases between them. This CDR3 contains 13 residues. Both 60 Vbeta primers and 13 Jbeta primers went into the PCR. TCRdb's copy holds only in-frame clones and misses some; the assay was immunoSEQ multiplex PCR. The table lists under 200,000 clones, more than 60% of them singletons. What was sequenced was PBMCs. The V gene is TRBV5-1, the J gene TRBJ2-5; no definite D call. The sequence derives from a woman in her 40s in good health and CMV-seropositive. The CDR3 protein is CASSPRPEETQYF. The CDR3 DNA follows: TGCGCCAGCAGCCCTCGCCCGGAAGAGACCCAGTACTTC.